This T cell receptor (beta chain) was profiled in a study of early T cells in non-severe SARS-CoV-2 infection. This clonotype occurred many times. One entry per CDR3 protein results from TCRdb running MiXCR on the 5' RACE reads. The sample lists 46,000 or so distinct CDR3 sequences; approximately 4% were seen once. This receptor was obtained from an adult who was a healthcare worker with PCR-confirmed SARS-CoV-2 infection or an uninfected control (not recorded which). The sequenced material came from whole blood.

Here the CDR3 DNA reads TGTGCCAGCAGTCCCGGGACAGGGTTTAATTCACCCCTCCACTTT. This codes for CASSPGTGFNSPLHF. This chain uses TRBV7-9 with TRBJ1-6; 9 nucleotides agree with TRBD1. After removal of 6 bases from V and 6 bases from J, the junction contained 6 bases not matched to a gene. CDR1 SEHNR and CDR2 FQNEAQ come from the germline V gene (reference sequence). The CDR3 contains 15 residues.